Listed below are T cell receptor beta chains from one sample, sequenced in a study of T cell responses to AZD1222 COVID-19 vaccine. This table comes from immunoSEQ multiplex PCR, and its TCRdb copy is limited to in-frame clones, with some not included. This table holds 140,000 to 150,000 clones, about 94% found once. The material was peripheral blood, obtained on day 0 of AZD1222 vaccination. The source of these receptors is an adult in good health. Both conserved end residues are part of each CDR3. Each record gives: V gene, CDR3 length, CDR3 protein.

v_gene: TRBV5-1; len: 15; CDR3aa: CASSPQQGPYNEQFF
v_gene: TRBV4-1; len: 16; CDR3aa: CASSQGPGTKLYEQYF
v_gene: TRBV30; len: 13; CDR3aa: CAWSETWGYGYTF
v_gene: TRBV3-1/TRBV3-2; len: 13; CDR3aa: CASSRLPNTEAFF
v_gene: TRBV30; len: 13; CDR3aa: CAWKGSIDAEAFF
v_gene: TRBV7-9; len: 12; CDR3aa: CASSSYTDTQYF
v_gene: TRBV5-1; len: 16; CDR3aa: CASSPFHRGSGNTIYF
v_gene: TRBV28; len: 16; CDR3aa: CASCIGLGQPGNTIYF
v_gene: TRBV28; len: 15; CDR3aa: CASRPFGGVLQPQHF
v_gene: TRBV11-2; len: 15; CDR3aa: CASSLYGQMNTEAFF
v_gene: TRBV5-1; len: 15; CDR3aa: CASSPPTTENTEAFF
v_gene: TRBV5-1; len: 15; CDR3aa: CASSPGRGQNTEAFF
v_gene: TRBV10-1; len: 18; CDR3aa: CASSDKGSDLRLNTEAFF
v_gene: TRBV12-3/TRBV12-4; len: 12; CDR3aa: CASSLHSYEQYF
v_gene: TRBV10-3; len: 13; CDR3aa: CAISFVAGETQYF
v_gene: TRBV4-1; len: 15; CDR3aa: CASSQGGRSWEKLFF
v_gene: TRBV18; len: 15; CDR3aa: CASSPPSLTGVTQYF
v_gene: TRBV29-1; len: 13; CDR3aa: CSAQGQTAYEQYF
v_gene: TRBV6-5; len: 14; CDR3aa: CASSLSPNTGELFF
v_gene: TRBV1; len: 15; CDR3aa: CTSSLGDSKMYEQYF
v_gene: TRBV15; len: 16; CDR3aa: CATSRLLSGRAGEQFF
v_gene: TRBV11-1; len: 14; CDR3aa: CASSLDEGGTEAFF
v_gene: TRBV7-8; len: 16; CDR3aa: CASSSGQGPSTDTQYF
v_gene: TRBV2; len: 15; CDR3aa: CASSEEIAAQETQYF